This T cell receptor (beta chain) was captured in a study of T cells in Graves' hyperthyroidism and ophthalmopathy. Trimming cost V 2 bases and J 3 bases, with 11 bases left between them. This CDR3 is built from 14 residues. Looked up from germline, CDR1 is LGHDT and CDR2 is YNNKEL (reference sequence). This clonotype was detected ten times or more. RNA transcripts yielded amplified TCR beta CDR3 regions. With the HTBI primer set, the TCR CDR3 went through a first round of RT-PCR. In TCRdb, the multiplex PCR reads were re-called with MiXCR into one record per CDR3 protein. The sample records 300,000 to 500,000 distinct CDR3 sequences, around 15% being singletons.

Sequencing was done on a sample of blood. The V and J genes are TRBV3-1 and TRBJ2-7; D call uncertain. This receptor was identified in a man aged 50 to 59 with Graves' ophthalmopathy. The DNA of the CDR3 is TGTGCCAGCAGCCAAAACCGTAGGAACTACGAGCAGTACTTC. As protein: CASSQNRRNYEQYF.